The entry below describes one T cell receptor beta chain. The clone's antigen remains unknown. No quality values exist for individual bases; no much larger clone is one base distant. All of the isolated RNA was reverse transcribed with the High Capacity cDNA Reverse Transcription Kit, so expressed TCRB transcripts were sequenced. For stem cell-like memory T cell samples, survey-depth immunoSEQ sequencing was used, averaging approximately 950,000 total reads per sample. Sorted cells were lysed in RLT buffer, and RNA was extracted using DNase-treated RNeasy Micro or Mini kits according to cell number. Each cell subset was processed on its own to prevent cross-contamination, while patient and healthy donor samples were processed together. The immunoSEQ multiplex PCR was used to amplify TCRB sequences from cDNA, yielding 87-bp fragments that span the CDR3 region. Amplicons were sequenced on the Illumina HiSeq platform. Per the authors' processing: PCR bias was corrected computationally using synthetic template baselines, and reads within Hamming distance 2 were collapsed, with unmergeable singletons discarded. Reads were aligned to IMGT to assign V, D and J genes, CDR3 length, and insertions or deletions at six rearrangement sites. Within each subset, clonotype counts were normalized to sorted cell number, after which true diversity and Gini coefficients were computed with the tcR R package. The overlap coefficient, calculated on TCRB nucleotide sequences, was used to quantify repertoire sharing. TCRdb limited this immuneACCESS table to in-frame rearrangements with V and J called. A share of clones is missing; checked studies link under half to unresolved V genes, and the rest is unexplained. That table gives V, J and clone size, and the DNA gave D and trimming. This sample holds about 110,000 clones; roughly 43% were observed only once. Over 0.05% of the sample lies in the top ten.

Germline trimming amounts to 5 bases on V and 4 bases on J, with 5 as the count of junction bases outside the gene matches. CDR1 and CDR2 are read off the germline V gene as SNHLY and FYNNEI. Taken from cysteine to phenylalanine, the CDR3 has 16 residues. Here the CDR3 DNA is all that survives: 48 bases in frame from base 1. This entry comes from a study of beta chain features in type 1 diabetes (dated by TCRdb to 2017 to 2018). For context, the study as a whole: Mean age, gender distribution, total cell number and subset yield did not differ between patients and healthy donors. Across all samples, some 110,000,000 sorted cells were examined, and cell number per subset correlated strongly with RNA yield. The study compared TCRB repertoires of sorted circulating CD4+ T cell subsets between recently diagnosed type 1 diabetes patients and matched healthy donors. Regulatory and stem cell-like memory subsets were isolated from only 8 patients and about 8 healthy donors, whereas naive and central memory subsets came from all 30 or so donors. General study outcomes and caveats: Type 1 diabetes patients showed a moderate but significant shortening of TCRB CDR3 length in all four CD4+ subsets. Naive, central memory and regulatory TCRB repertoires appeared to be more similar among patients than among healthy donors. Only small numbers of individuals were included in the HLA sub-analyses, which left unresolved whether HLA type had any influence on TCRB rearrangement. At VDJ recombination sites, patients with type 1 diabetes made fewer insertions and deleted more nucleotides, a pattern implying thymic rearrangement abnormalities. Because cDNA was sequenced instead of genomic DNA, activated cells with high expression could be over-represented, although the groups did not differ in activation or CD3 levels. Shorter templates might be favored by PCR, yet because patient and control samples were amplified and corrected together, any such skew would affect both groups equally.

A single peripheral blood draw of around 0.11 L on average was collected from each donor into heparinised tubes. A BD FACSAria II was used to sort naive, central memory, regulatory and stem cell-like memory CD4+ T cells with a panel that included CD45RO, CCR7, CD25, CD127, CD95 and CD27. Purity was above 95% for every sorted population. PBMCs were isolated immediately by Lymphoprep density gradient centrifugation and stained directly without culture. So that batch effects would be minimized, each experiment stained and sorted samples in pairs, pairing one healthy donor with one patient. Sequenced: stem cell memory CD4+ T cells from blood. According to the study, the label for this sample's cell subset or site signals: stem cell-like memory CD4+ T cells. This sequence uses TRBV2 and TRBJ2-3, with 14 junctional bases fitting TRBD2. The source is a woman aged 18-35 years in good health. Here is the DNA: TGTGCCAGCAGTCGGACTAGCGGGAGGTCCTCAGATACGCAGTATTTT. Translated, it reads CASSRTSGRSSDTQYF.